One sample yielded the 13 T cell receptor beta chains listed below, sequenced in a study of T-cell memory formation after mild COVID-19. TCRdb analysed the 5' RACE reads with MiXCR anew, one entry per CDR3 protein. The repertoire has roughly 480,000 distinct CDR3 sequences, 20% to 25% of them found once; the top ten carry under 15%. The sequenced material came from PBMCs or a T cell subset sorted from them (not recorded which). The receptors stem from an adult woman who had mild COVID-19 (a few samples of this study predate the infection). Cell type and time point are not known.

This rearrangement joins TRBV7-9 to TRBJ2-3; TRBD2 aligns across 8 bases. The CDR3 loop spans 14 amino acids. The germline V gene encodes CDR1 SEHNR and CDR2 FQNEAQ (reference sequence). V gave up 4 bases and J gave up 9 bases; unmatched junction bases: 9. CDR3 sequence reads: CASSSTGGAGTQYF. The CDR3, as DNA: TGTGCCAGCAGCTCCACCGGGGGGGCCGGGACGCAGTATTTT.

This sequence joins TRBV7-9 and TRBJ2-7, with D possibly matching TRBD2 (6 bases). CDR1 is SEHNR and CDR2 is FQNEAQ in the germline V gene (reference sequence). The CDR3 has 14 residues. V was pared by 5 bases and J by 4 bases, with 15 bases between. The CDR3 DNA reads as TGTGCCAGCAGCCCCGGGAGATTCGGGTACGAGCAGTACTTC. As protein: CASSPGRFGYEQYF.

This chain connects TRBV12-3 or TRBV12-4 to TRBJ2-3; 16 nucleotides line up with TRBD2. Trimming at V came to 7 bases and at J to 5 bases, leaving 9 bases not matched to a gene. The CDR3 has 17 residues. CDR3 DNA sequence: TGTGCCAGCACCCTGGGACTAGCGGGGGGGCAGGGAGATACGCAGTATTTT. Translating gives CASTLGLAGGQGDTQYF.

The V and J genes are TRBV20-1 and TRBJ1-1, with D hard to call. Germline loops: CDR1 DFQATT, CDR2 SNEGSKA (reference sequence). Deletions cut 3 bases from V and 0 bases from J, with 5 bases between. The CDR3 is made up of 12 amino acids. The chain's CDR3 is CSASEVNTEAFF. As DNA, the CDR3 is TGCAGTGCTAGCGAGGTGAACACTGAAGCTTTCTTT.

The chain combines TRBV5-1 with TRBJ2-5; TRBD2 matches at 10 bases. This CDR3 region has 16 residues. Trimming at V came to 0 bases and at J to 2 bases, leaving 4 bases not matched to a gene. Germline V gene lookup returns CDR1 SGHRS and CDR2 YFSETQ. CDR3 bases: TGCGCCAGCAGCTTGGCTAGCGGGGGAAGGCAAGAGACCCAGTACTTC. Translation gives CASSLASGGRQETQYF.

V usage is TRBV29-1 and J usage is TRBJ1-2; D unclear. The CDR3 is 11 amino acids. V was pared by 5 bases and J by 0 bases, with 4 bases between. The V gene's germline CDR1 is SQVTM and CDR2 ANQGSEA. This CDR3 reads CSVRSNYGYTF. CDR3 bases: TGCAGCGTTCGATCTAACTATGGCTACACCTTC.

This clonotype was observed a handful of times. The chain employs TRBV7-2 and TRBJ1-1, with TRBD1 as a possible D gene (5 bases). CDR3 length: 13 amino acids. Per the germline V gene, CDR1 is SGHTA and CDR2 is FQGNSA. Trimming shortened V by 6 bases and J by 7 bases, and 15 bases separated the two germline ends. The CDR3 DNA sequence: TGTGCCAGCAGTCCAATGCGGGACGGTGAAGCTTTCTTT. Protein: CASSPMRDGEAFF.

This clonotype was seen a handful of times. The rearrangement joins TRBV20-1 to TRBJ1-5; D is possibly TRBD1 (5 bases). V lost 3 bases and J lost 6, with 15 bases in between. The germline gives CDR1 DFQATT, CDR2 SNEGSKA (reference sequence). The CDR3 extends over 14 amino acids. The CDR3 nucleotides read TGCAGTGCTAGTCCGGGGGTCTTAATTCAGCCCCAGCATTTT. Translated: CSASPGVLIQPQHF.

The chain links TRBV10-3 to TRBJ2-1, with 8 bases identical to TRBD2. Germline-derived CDR1 and CDR2 are ENHRY and SYGVKD. Trimming at V came to 10 bases and at J to 0 bases, leaving 5 bases not matched to a gene. The CDR3 has 14 amino acids. The CDR3, as DNA: TGTGCCACGGGGGGGGGGAGCTCCTACAATGAGCAGTTCTTC. It codes for CATGGGSSYNEQFF.

In its sample, this clonotype was seen a few times. The chain uses TRBV2 and TRBJ2-3, with 11 bases fitting TRBD2. This CDR3 has 14 residues. CDR1 and CDR2 from the germline V gene are SNHLY and FYNNEI. The V gene end was trimmed by 6 bases and the J gene end by 3 bases; junction bases not matched to a gene: 2. This chain's CDR3 is CASRRLAGTDTQYF. The CDR3 DNA sequence: TGTGCCAGCAGGAGACTAGCGGGGACAGATACGCAGTATTTT.

This clonotype came up a few times. The V gene is TRBV24-1, the J gene TRBJ1-5; maybe TRBD1 (5 bases). In germline, CDR1 is KGHDR, CDR2 SFDVKD. The CDR3 covers 15 residues. The V end lost 3 bases, the J end lost 3 bases, and 11 bases lay between the germline ends. The CDR3 DNA follows: TGTGCCACCAGTGATCCGGGGACCTTCAATCAGCCCCAGCATTTT. This translates into CATSDPGTFNQPQHF.

At least ten counts were recorded for this clonotype. The chain is built from TRBV12-3 or TRBV12-4 and TRBJ2-1, with a tentative D call TRBD2 (6 bases). The germline V and J ends were trimmed by 3 bases and 10 bases, with 10 bases remaining between them. This CDR3 spans 12 amino acids. The CDR3 DNA is TGTGCCAGCAGTTTGACTAGAGGCGAGCAGTTCTTC. As protein: CASSLTRGEQFF.

This chain uses TRBV24-1 with TRBJ2-3, with TRBD2 matching 7 bases. Trimming cost V 0 bases and J 4 bases; bases outside gene matches: 15. Germline lookup yields CDR1 KGHDR and CDR2 SFDVKD. The CDR3 contains 19 residues. The CDR3 reads CATSDLGQLGGGPPDTQYF. The CDR3 DNA follows: TGTGCCACCAGTGATTTGGGCCAGCTTGGGGGAGGGCCGCCAGATACGCAGTATTTT.